This record concerns one T cell receptor beta chain sequence. Antigen specificity is unknown. This specimen comes from a study of T cell responses to AZD1222 COVID-19 vaccine. Whole-study results and caveats: Just a handful of people given AZD1222 tested seropositive at baseline. Among vaccine-associated CD4 TCRs, coverage spanned spike, with dominance at 160-218 and 743-854. Donors in the cohort were predominantly white British and more often female, and clonal diversity was possibly underestimated.

Trimming took 5 bases from V and 7 from J; bases not matched to a gene: 8. The germline CDR1 and CDR2 sequences are MNHNY and SVGAGI (reference sequence). This CDR3 is built from 15 residues. The protocol was immunoSEQ multiplex PCR, while the TCRdb copy is restricted to in-frame clones and leaves out a portion. The sample consists of about 54,000 clones, roughly nine tenths of them appearing once. The chain is built from TRBV6-6 and TRBJ2-7; TRBD2 matches at 13 bases. The sample here was peripheral blood, taken 28 days after the second AZD1222 dose. This TCR derives from an adult who received the AZD1222 COVID-19 vaccine. CDR3 DNA sequence: TGTGCCAGCAGTCAAGGACTAGCGGGAGCTCAAGAGCAGTACTTC. Its protein is CASSQGLAGAQEQYF.